Each of the 11 T cell receptor beta chains below was sequenced from the same sample in a study of blood T cells in healthy people across ages. A second PCR of 7 to 11 cycles used a sample-barcoded 5' primer and a J-beta primer mix. TCRdb called the 5' RACE reads again in MiXCR, with one record for every CDR3 protein. The sample holds 750,000 to 950,000 distinct CDR3 sequences, about a quarter seen once. Another study also made use of these data, one on T cells of mothers and their children.

The material sequenced was blood. The receptors shown here come from a boy younger than 18 in good health.

This chain links TRBV28 with TRBJ1-4; TRBD1 matches at 7 bases. Looked up from germline, CDR1 is MDHEN and CDR2 is SYDVKM. The CDR3 is 15 residues long. V shed 9 bases and J 7 bases; nucleotides not matched to a gene: 14. CDR3 in DNA: TGTGCCAGTTCCCCACAGAGGGGGCGAGTTGAAAAACTGTTTTTT. This encodes CASSPQRGRVEKLFF.

This clonotype was counted ten times or more. The V call is TRBV25-1, the J call TRBJ2-5; no clear D. Trimming removed 3 bases from V and 1 base from J, with 9 bases in between. The CDR3 runs to 14 residues. Germline CDR1 and CDR2: MGHDK and SYGVNS. The CDR3 is CASSDLGRQETQYF. CDR3 DNA sequence: TGTGCCAGCAGTGACCTCGGGCGCCAAGAGACCCAGTACTTC.

This clonotype was seen a single time. This chain links TRBV2 with TRBJ2-5; tentatively, D is TRBD1 (6 bases). Matching the DNA end better, TRBJ2-7 makes the J call doubtful. The CDR3 has 15 amino acids. Germline V gene sequence: CDR1 SNHLY, CDR2 FYNNEI. The CDR3 DNA reads as TGTGCCAGCAGGCCCCCCGGGACAATAAGCTACGAGCAGTACTTC. Encoded protein: CASRPPGTISYEQYF.

The rearrangement links TRBV2 to TRBJ2-3, with D perhaps matching TRBD2 (6 bases). The V gene's germline CDR1 is SNHLY and CDR2 FYNNEI. The CDR3 runs to 14 residues. The V end was cut by 8 bases, the J end by 0 bases, with 12 bases between. The CDR3 is CASRRDSSTDTQYF. CDR3 DNA sequence: TGTGCCAGCCGTCGGGACTCGAGCACAGATACGCAGTATTTT.

The chain has TRBV7-6 and TRBJ2-7; 8 bases are shared with TRBD1. Germline-derived CDR1 and CDR2 are SGHVS and FNYEAQ. The CDR3 totals 16 residues. The V segment lost 2 bases and the J segment 2 bases; nucleotides outside the gene matches: 8. The CDR3 DNA follows: TGTGCCAGCAGCTTACAGGCTAACAGGGGGGCCTACGAGCAGTACTTC. This encodes CASSLQANRGAYEQYF.

Worth noting for this clonotype: The CDR3 end shows no conserved phenylalanine or tryptophan, and so a read error is likely. V usage is TRBV12-3 or TRBV12-4 and J usage is TRBJ2-4, with no clear D. Deletions cut 1 base from V and 7 bases from J, with 5 bases between. The CDR3 spans 12 residues. CDR3 protein: CASSLDRNIQYI. CDR3 nucleotides: TGTGCCAGCAGTTTAGACCGGAACATTCAGTACATC.

The chain has TRBV11-3 and TRBJ2-1; D is uncertain. This CDR3 spans 16 amino acids. Germline V gene lookup returns CDR1 SGHNT and CDR2 YENEEA. Trimming removed 3 bases at V and 4 bases at J, with 16 bases between. The CDR3 loop reads CASSFIGSASYNEQFF. CDR3 coding DNA: TGTGCCAGCAGCTTCATCGGTTCAGCATCATACAATGAGCAGTTCTTC.

This chain connects TRBV4-1 to TRBJ1-4; D not resolved. Germline V gene data show CDR1 as MGHRA and CDR2 as YSYEKL. This CDR3 spans 13 amino acids. V lost 1 base, J lost 5 bases, and 5 bases lay in between. The DNA of the CDR3 is TGCGCCAGCAGCCAAGTAGTGAATGAAAAACTGTTTTTT. It encodes CASSQVVNEKLFF.

The chain links TRBV5-1 to TRBJ2-3, with 8 bases matching TRBD1. After removal of 4 bases from V and 4 bases from J, the junction contained 8 bases not matched to a gene. The length of the CDR3 is 15 residues. Per germline, CDR1 SGHRS and CDR2 YFSETQ. This CDR3 reads CASSLRDRRADTQYF. The CDR3 nucleotides read TGCGCCAGCAGCCTCCGGGACAGGAGAGCAGATACGCAGTATTTT. Full variable domain (outside the CDR3, taken from reference TRBV5-1 and TRBJ2-3): KAGVTQTPRYLIKTRGQQVTLSCSPISGHRSVSWYQQTPGQGLQFLFEYFSETQRNKGNFPGRFSGRQFSNSRSEMNVSTLELGDSALYLCASSLRDRRADTQYFGPGTRLTVL.

This clonotype occurred a few times. The gene calls are TRBV6-1 and TRBJ2-7; 10 bases match TRBD1. The junction had 10 bases not matched to a gene; V was cut back by 6 bases and J by 5 bases. The CDR3 covers 15 residues. Germline V gene sequence: CDR1 MNHNS, CDR2 SASEGT. Here the CDR3 DNA reads TGTGCCAGCAGCCCTCGGGACAGGGGCCGGGACGAGCAGTACTTC. Its translation: CASSPRDRGRDEQYF.

This chain joins TRBV10-3 and TRBJ2-6; 10 bases map to TRBD1. Germline CDR1 reads ENHRY; CDR2 reads SYGVKD. The CDR3 extends over 17 amino acids. With 4 bases clipped from V and 3 bases from J, the junction kept 6 bases outside the gene matches. CDR3 amino acids: CAISAGTGVFGANVLTF. DNA of the CDR3: TGTGCCATCAGTGCTGGGACAGGGGTGTTTGGGGCCAACGTCCTGACTTTC.